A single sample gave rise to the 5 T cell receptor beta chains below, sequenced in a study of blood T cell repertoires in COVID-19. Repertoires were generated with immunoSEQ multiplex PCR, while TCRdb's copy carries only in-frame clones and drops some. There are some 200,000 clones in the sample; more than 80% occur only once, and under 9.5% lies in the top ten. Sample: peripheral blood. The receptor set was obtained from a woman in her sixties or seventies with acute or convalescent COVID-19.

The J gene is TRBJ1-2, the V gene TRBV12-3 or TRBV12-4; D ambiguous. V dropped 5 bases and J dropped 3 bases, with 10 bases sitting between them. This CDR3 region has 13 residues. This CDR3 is CASSPTRYYGYTF. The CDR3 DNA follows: TGTGCCAGCAGTCCGACAAGGTACTATGGCTACACCTTC.

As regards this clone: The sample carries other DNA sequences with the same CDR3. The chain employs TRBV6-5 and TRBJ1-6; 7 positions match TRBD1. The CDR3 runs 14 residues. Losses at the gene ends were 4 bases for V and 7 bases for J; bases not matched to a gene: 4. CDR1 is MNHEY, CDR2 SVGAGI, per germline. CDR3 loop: CASSSTGRNSPLHF. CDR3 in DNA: TGTGCCAGCAGTTCGACAGGGCGGAATTCACCCCTCCACTTT.

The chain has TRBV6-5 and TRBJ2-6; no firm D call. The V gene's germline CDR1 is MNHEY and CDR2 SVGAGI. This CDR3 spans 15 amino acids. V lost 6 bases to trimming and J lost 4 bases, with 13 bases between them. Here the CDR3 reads CASSLSANGANVLTF. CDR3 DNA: TGTGCCAGCAGCCTCTCCGCGAACGGGGCCAACGTCCTGACTTTC.

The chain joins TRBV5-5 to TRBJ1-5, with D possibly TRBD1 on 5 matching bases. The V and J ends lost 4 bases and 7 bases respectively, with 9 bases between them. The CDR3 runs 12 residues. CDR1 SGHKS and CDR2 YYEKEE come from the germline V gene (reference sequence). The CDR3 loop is CASSAGGQPQHF. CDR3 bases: TGTGCCAGCAGCGCTGGGGGGCAGCCCCAGCATTTT.

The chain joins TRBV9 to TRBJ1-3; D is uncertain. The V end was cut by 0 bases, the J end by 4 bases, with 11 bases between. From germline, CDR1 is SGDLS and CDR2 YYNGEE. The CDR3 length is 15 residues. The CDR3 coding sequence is TGTGCCAGCAGCGTAGCTGGGCAGGCCGGAAACACCATATATTTT. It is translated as CASSVAGQAGNTIYF. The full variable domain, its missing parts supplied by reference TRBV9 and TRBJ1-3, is DSGVTQTPKHLITATGQRVTLRCSPRSGDLSVYWYQQSLDQGLQFLIQYYNGEERAKGNILERFSAQQFPDLHSELNLSSLELGDSALYFCASSVAGQAGNTIYFGEGSWLTVV.